Listed below are T cell receptor beta chains from one sample, sequenced in a study of T cell repertoires in cytomegalovirus infection. TCRdb passed the reads through MiXCR, listing each CDR3 protein once. The sample has 100,000 to 120,000 distinct CDR3 sequences; 30% to 35% are singletons. These receptors' antigens are unknown. The sequencing used CD8+ T cells from cultured PBMCs, collected from culture after CMV antigen stimulation. These receptors were taken from a human donor in good health (CMV status not recorded). Some clones in this sample may be carry-over from other donors' samples. CDR3s include the opening cysteine and the closing phenylalanine or tryptophan. Fields, in order: J gene, V gene, CDR3 length, D gene, clone size, CDR3 DNA, CDR3 protein. A D gene is named only where the DNA matches it firmly. Clone size is not always given. Where it is, it says once, few, many or a class for expanded clones.

TRBJ1-2	TRBV7-6	15	TRBD1	many	TGTGCCAGCAGCTTTGATGAGACAGGGGGCAATGGCTACACCTTC	CASSFDETGGNGYTF
TRBJ2-7	TRBV19	13	NA	many	TGTGCCAGTAGTGCGACAGAGCACTACGAGCAGTACTTC	CASSATEHYEQYF
TRBJ2-3	TRBV15	16	NA	many	TGTGCCACCAGCAGAGCGTCGGGGGGCTACACAGATACGCAGTATTTT	CATSRASGGYTDTQYF
TRBJ2-2	TRBV7-8	16	NA	many	TGTGCCAGCAGCTTAGGATCGGCCAGGGGCACCGGGGAGCTGTTTTTT	CASSLGSARGTGELFF
TRBJ1-1	TRBV5-6	17	TRBD1	many	TGTGCCAGCAGCTTGCTGGGACAGGGGCCTGACAACACTGAAGCTTTCTTT	CASSLLGQGPDNTEAFF
TRBJ1-1	TRBV19	12	NA	NA	TGTGCCAGTAGTATATTGAACGGTGAAGCTTTCTTT	CASSILNGEAFF
TRBJ2-4	TRBV12-3/TRBV12-4	14	TRBD1	NA	TGTGCCAGCAGCGGACAGGTAGCCAAAAACATTCAGTACTTC	CASSGQVAKNIQYF
TRBJ1-3	TRBV25-1	17	NA	NA	TGTGCCAGCAGTGAATATTTTCCACCAGGGGCTGGAAACACCATATATTTT	CASSEYFPPGAGNTIYF
TRBJ2-7	TRBV7-6	13	NA	few	TGTGCCAGCAGCTTAGCGCTAGGGGTCGAGCAGTACTTC	CASSLALGVEQYF
TRBJ2-1	TRBV7-2	15	NA	few	TGTGCCAGCAGCTTGGGGAGACCAACCTACAATGAGCAGTTCTTC	CASSLGRPTYNEQFF
TRBJ2-5	TRBV29-1	10	NA	few	TGCAGCGTCAGGGTTGAGACCCAGTACTTC	CSVRVETQYF
TRBJ1-1	TRBV7-8	16	TRBD1	many	TGTGCCAGCAGCTTTGGGACAGGTCTCATGAACACTGAAGCTTTCTTT	CASSFGTGLMNTEAFF
TRBJ2-2	TRBV2	15	NA	few	TGTGCCAGCAGCACCAGGACACCGAACACCGGGGAGCTGTTTTTT	CASSTRTPNTGELFF
TRBJ2-7	TRBV4-1	14	NA	many	TGCGCCAGCAGCCAAGATAGGGGCACTAACGAGCAGTACTTC	CASSQDRGTNEQYF
TRBJ2-1	TRBV6-2/TRBV6-3	16	NA	NA	TGTGCCAGCAGTTACTCCGCCAGCGGCTCCTACAATGAGCAGTTCTTC	CASSYSASGSYNEQFF
TRBJ1-2	TRBV6-5	13	NA	NA	TGTGCCAGCAGAGCAGGGGATCATGCTGGCTACACCTTC	CASRAGDHAGYTF
TRBJ1-5	TRBV6-2/TRBV6-3	14	NA	NA	TGTGCCAGCACCTCGTGGGCGGCAAGTCAGCCCCAGCATTTT	CASTSWAASQPQHF
TRBJ2-3	TRBV12-3/TRBV12-4	13	NA	NA	TGTGCCAGCAGTTTTGGGAAGTTGGATACGCAGTATTTT	CASSFGKLDTQYF
TRBJ2-3	TRBV12-3/TRBV12-4	16	TRBD2	few	TGTGCCAGCAGTTGGACTAGCGGGGGGGCCACAGATACGCAGTATTTT	CASSWTSGGATDTQYF
TRBJ2-5	TRBV11-1	12	NA	few	TGTGCCAGCAGCCGAATGGGGGAGACCCAGTACTTC	CASSRMGETQYF
TRBJ2-2	TRBV10-3	15	NA	NA	TGTGCCATCAGTGGGTCCCCAGGAGGCACCGGGGAGCTGTTTTTT	CAISGSPGGTGELFF
TRBJ2-7	TRBV4-1	13	TRBD1	NA	TGCGCCAGCAGCCAAGAACAGGGGAACGAGCAGTACTTC	CASSQEQGNEQYF
TRBJ2-7	TRBV7-2	16	NA	once	TGTGCCAGCAGCTTAGAGAGACAGGTACCCTCCTACGAGCAGTACTTC	CASSLERQVPSYEQYF
TRBJ1-3	TRBV20-1	14	NA	few	TGCAGTGCTAGAGATCAGAGCTCTGGAAACACCATATATTTT	CSARDQSSGNTIYF
TRBJ2-3	TRBV7-9	16	NA	NA	TGTGCCAGCAGCGCCCGAGAGCTGGAGCCCACAGAAACGCAGTATTTT	CASSARELEPTETQYF
TRBJ2-3	TRBV6-2/TRBV6-3	15	TRBD2	NA	TGTGCCAGCAGTGGGCTAGCGGGCGTCACAGATACGCAGTATTTT	CASSGLAGVTDTQYF
TRBJ1-1	TRBV12-3/TRBV12-4	14	NA	NA	TGTGCCAGCAGTTTAGGGGGAGCCGGCACTGAAGCTTTCTTT	CASSLGGAGTEAFF
TRBJ1-6	TRBV7-2	12	NA	once	TGTGCCAGCAGCTTAGCGGTCCCACCCCTCCACTTT	CASSLAVPPLHF
TRBJ2-5	TRBV14	16	TRBD2	NA	TGTGCCAGCAGCCAAAGATTTGGACTAGCCTCGGAGACCCAGTACTTC	CASSQRFGLASETQYF
TRBJ1-2	TRBV6-1	13	TRBD1	NA	TGTGCCAGCACTTGGACAGGGAGATATGGCTACACCTTC	CASTWTGRYGYTF
TRBJ2-3	TRBV15	19	TRBD1	medium-sized	TGTGCCACCAGCAGAGATATAGGACAGGGACCCCTTAGCACAGATACGCAGTATTTT	CATSRDIGQGPLSTDTQYF
TRBJ1-3	TRBV12-3/TRBV12-4	15	TRBD1	few	TGTGCCAGCAGTTCCACGGACAGGGGGCGGAACACCATATATTTT	CASSSTDRGRNTIYF
TRBJ1-1	TRBV7-9	17	TRBD1	NA	TGTGCCAGCAGCTTGGGACAGGGCGGTTCCGGGGACACTGAAGCTTTCTTT	CASSLGQGGSGDTEAFF
TRBJ1-6	TRBV7-6	14	NA	NA	TGTGCCAGCAGCTTAGGAGACGAGGGTTCACCCCTCCACTTT	CASSLGDEGSPLHF
TRBJ1-6	TRBV28	14	NA	many	TGTGCCAGCAGTTTAACCAGGGAGGGTTCACCCCTCCACTTT	CASSLTREGSPLHF
TRBJ2-1	TRBV27	17	TRBD2	few	TGTGCCAGCAGTTTATCACTCGGGGACTACTATTACAATGAGCAGTTCTTC	CASSLSLGDYYYNEQFF
TRBJ1-2	TRBV27	14	NA	few	TGTGCCAGCAGTTTGGCCGGCGCTAACTATGGCTACACCTTC	CASSLAGANYGYTF
TRBJ2-1	TRBV12-3/TRBV12-4	12	NA	few	TGTGCCGCGGGGTATACCTACAATGAGCAGTTCTTC	CAAGYTYNEQFF
TRBJ2-1	TRBV12-3/TRBV12-4	15	NA	NA	TGTGCCAGCAGTTTCGGCTTCCTCTCCTACAATGAGCAGTTCTTC	CASSFGFLSYNEQFF
TRBJ1-3	TRBV4-1	13	NA	NA	TGCGCCAGCAGCCAAGATCCCGCAAACACCATATATTTT	CASSQDPANTIYF
TRBJ2-1	TRBV2	15	TRBD2	few	TGTGCCAGCTCTCATGGGACTAGCGTATTCGATGAGCAGTTCTTC	CASSHGTSVFDEQFF
TRBJ2-5	TRBV7-6	13	NA	NA	TGTGCCAGCAGCCTCATCCCCCAAGAGACCCAGTACTTC	CASSLIPQETQYF
TRBJ1-1	TRBV2	15	NA	few	TGTGCCAGCAGTGACTTTCAAAGTGAAGACTTTGAAGCTTTCTTT	CASSDFQSEDFEAFF
TRBJ1-1	TRBV7-9	17	NA	NA	TGTGCCAGCAGCCCTAAACAACGAGTGAAGGGGAGCACTGAAGCTTTCTTT	CASSPKQRVKGSTEAFF